The next 17 T cell receptor beta chains were all read from a single sample in a study of T cells in Graves' hyperthyroidism and ophthalmopathy. Amplification of TCR beta CDR3 regions was performed using RNA transcripts as template. First-round RT-PCR targeting the TCR CDR3 was performed with the HTBI primer set. Via MiXCR, TCRdb re-called the multiplex PCR reads, giving one row per CDR3 protein. The top ten hold about 7% of the sample, which has hundreds of thousands of distinct CDR3 sequences, over 40% seen once. The sequenced sample was peripheral blood or thyroid tissue (not recorded which). The receptors here all came from an adult man with Graves' disease, either hyperthyroidism or ophthalmopathy (not recorded which).

To note about this clonotype: Sequence at one end of the junction differs from germline and may be a read error. The rearrangement joins TRBV5-1 to TRBJ2-7; no definite D call. The CDR3 loop spans 14 amino acids. The germline gives CDR1 SGHRS, CDR2 YFSETQ. DNA of the CDR3: TGTGCCAGCAGCTTCGGAATCTCCTCCTACGAGCAGTACTTC. Its protein is CASSFGISSYEQYF.

Remarks on this clonotype: Lacking the conserved final phenylalanine or tryptophan, this CDR3 likely reflects a read error. The DNA is left out, because the CDR3 cannot be placed on it with certainty; the CDR3 is given as TCRdb lists it. This chain joins TRBV7-9 and TRBJ2-7; the DNA was not used to check the table's D call, TRBD1. The CDR3 has 8 amino acids, counting both end residues. Germline V lookup: CDR1 SEHNR, CDR2 FQNEAQ (reference sequence). The CDR3 region is CASSFEGT.

This clonotype was detected ten times or more. This sequence joins TRBV19 and TRBJ1-6; D gene unclear. V shed 8 bases and J shed 11 bases, with 10 bases lying between them. The CDR3 contains 11 residues. From germline, CDR1 is LNHDA and CDR2 SQIVND (reference sequence). CDR3 DNA sequence: TGTGCCAGTGCTTCGAATACACCCCTCCACTTT. This sequence encodes CASASNTPLHF.

CDR3 in amino acids: CSVEGRADEKLFF. CDR3 nucleotides: TGCAGCGTTGAAGGCAGGGCGGATGAAAAACTGTTTTTT. The V and J genes are TRBV29-1 and TRBJ1-4; D is perhaps TRBD1 (5 bases). The V and J ends lost 1 base and 6 bases respectively, with 9 bases between them. There are 13 residues in the CDR3. Germline V gene data show CDR1 as SQVTM and CDR2 as ANQGSEA.

This clonotype came up a few times. The rearrangement links TRBV5-1 to TRBJ2-7; 9 positions agree with TRBD2. Unmatched junction bases numbered 9, after V lost 7 bases and J lost 1 base. CDR1 and CDR2 (germline): SGHRS, YFSETQ. The length of the CDR3 is 15 residues. The CDR3 here is CASGISGSRSYEQYF. The CDR3 DNA is TGCGCCAGCGGCATTAGCGGGAGTAGGTCCTACGAGCAGTACTTC.

The gene calls are TRBV6-5 and TRBJ1-5; 9 bases map to TRBD1. Germline loops: CDR1 MNHEY, CDR2 SVGAGI. CDR3 length equals 15 residues. V shed 6 bases, J shed 5 bases, and the junction held 8 bases outside the gene matches. CDR3 sequence (DNA): TGTGCCAGCAGGCCGGGACAGGGTCCCCATCAGCCCCAGCATTTT. This gives the protein CASRPGQGPHQPQHF.

DNA of the CDR3: TGTGCCAGCAGTTTCTCCGGGACAGGGGGCCACGAGCAGTACTTC. Protein product: CASSFSGTGGHEQYF. The chain uses TRBV12-3 or TRBV12-4 and TRBJ2-7; 12 positions match TRBD1. V lost 3 bases to trimming and J lost 5 bases; unmatched junction nucleotides: 5. The length of the CDR3 is 15 residues.

This clonotype was found a few times. A read error may be the cause here, since a much bigger clone is one base away. The gene calls are TRBV2 and TRBJ2-7, with 12 nucleotides matching TRBD2. The CDR3 covers 13 residues. The V gene's germline CDR1 is SNHLY and CDR2 FYNNEI. Here the CDR3 DNA reads TGTGCCAGGGGCGGACTAGCGGGACTCGAGCAGTGCTTC. It yields the protein CARGGLAGLEQCF.

Only a few counts were recorded for this clonotype. This CDR3 is CASSLVFGAGTQETQYF. The CDR3 bases are TGTGCCAGCAGCTTAGTTTTCGGGGCAGGCACCCAAGAGACCCAGTACTTC. The rearrangement links TRBV11-1 to TRBJ2-5; D might be TRBD1 or TRBD2, each matching 5 bases. In germline, CDR1 is SGHAT, CDR2 FQDESV (reference sequence). Trimming took off 1 base at V and 1 base at J, with 16 bases between the two ends. This CDR3 is 17 amino acids long.

The chain combines TRBV29-1 with TRBJ2-6; D gene unclear. The germline V gene has CDR1 SQVTM and CDR2 ANQGSEA. V lost 6 bases and J 8 bases, leaving 8 bases between the germline ends. This CDR3 spans 11 amino acids. The CDR3 nucleotides read TGCAGCGTGGTCACGCCCAACGTCCTGACTTTC. This encodes CSVVTPNVLTF.

The V call is TRBV29-1, the J call TRBJ1-2; TRBD1 is a possible D gene (6 bases). The CDR3 length is 15 residues. V lost 5 bases, J lost 0 bases, and 16 bases lay in between. Germline lookup yields CDR1 SQVTM and CDR2 ANQGSEA. The CDR3 spells CSVNHARGANYGYTF. CDR3 nucleotides: TGCAGCGTTAACCACGCCAGGGGTGCTAACTATGGCTACACCTTC. Complete variable domain (other parts from reference TRBV29-1 and TRBJ1-2): SAVISQKPSRDICQRGTSLTIQCQVDSQVTMMFWYRQQPGQSLTLIATANQGSEATYESGFVIDKFPISRPNLTFSTLTVSNMSPEDSSIYLCSVNHARGANYGYTFGSGTRLTVV.

This clonotype was observed many times. V gene TRBV24-1 combines with J gene TRBJ1-4, with D possibly being TRBD1 (5 bases). The CDR3 contains 15 residues. Trimming stripped 4 bases from V and 2 bases from J, with 10 bases between. Germline V gene lookup returns CDR1 KGHDR and CDR2 SFDVKD. CDR3 sequence reads: CATSDGGSTNEKLFF. The CDR3 DNA reads TGTGCCACCAGTGACGGGGGGAGCACTAATGAAAAACTGTTTTTT.

The CDR3 region has the DNA TGTGCCAGTAGTACCCGGACACCAACTAATGAAAAACTGTTTTTT. Translated: CASSTRTPTNEKLFF. The rearrangement uses TRBV19 and TRBJ1-4; tentative D call: TRBD1 (5 bases). CDR1 and CDR2 (germline): LNHDA, SQIVND (reference sequence). V was clipped by 4 bases and J by 0 bases, with 9 bases between them. The CDR3 is 15 residues long.

The chain has TRBV10-3 and TRBJ2-2, with 9 bases identical to TRBD2. This CDR3 has 16 amino acids. The germline V gene encodes CDR1 ENHRY and CDR2 SYGVKD. The V gene end was trimmed by 3 bases and the J gene end by 7 bases; junction bases not matched to a gene: 9. The CDR3 DNA is TGTGCCATCAGTGAAAAAGGACTAGCGTTCATCGGGGAGCTGTTTTTT. Its translation: CAISEKGLAFIGELFF.

The chain employs TRBV12-3 or TRBV12-4 and TRBJ1-2; 8 bases agree with TRBD1. This CDR3 contains 13 residues. Germline trimming cut 7 bases from V and 8 bases from J; bases unmatched to any gene: 9. The CDR3 sequence is CASNYRTGIGYTF. DNA of the CDR3: TGTGCCAGCAACTACCGGACAGGGATAGGCTACACCTTC.

This clonotype was detected many times. V and J are TRBV25-1 and TRBJ2-5, with D possibly TRBD2 on 6 matching bases. Trimming took 2 bases from V and 0 from J, leaving 13 bases between them. The length of the CDR3 is 16 residues. Germline V lookup: CDR1 MGHDK, CDR2 SYGVNS. CDR3 region: CASSERGVGHQETQYF. In DNA form, the CDR3 reads TGTGCCAGCAGTGAACGCGGGGTTGGGCACCAAGAGACCCAGTACTTC.

The chain recombines TRBV7-9 with TRBJ1-2; unclear D gene. The CDR3 has 15 residues. Germline CDR1 and CDR2: SEHNR and FQNEAQ (reference sequence). V was clipped by 3 bases and J by 4 bases, with 15 bases between them. The CDR3 region is CASSLGRGQLYGYTF. CDR3 DNA: TGTGCCAGCAGCTTGGGTCGAGGCCAGCTCTATGGCTACACCTTC.